This T cell receptor (beta chain) came from a study of graft-versus-host responses after intestinal transplantation (dated by TCRdb to about 2021). Background for the entire study: The transplants that recipients received were multivisceral, liver-intestinal, or isolated intestinal. Every recipient was given anti-thymocyte globulin induction, then maintenance tacrolimus and steroids for around three years. To identify alloreactive clones, pre-transplant mixed lymphocyte reaction products were sequenced and compared with unstimulated pre-transplant donor and recipient T cells. Graft-versus-host and host-versus-graft alloreactive T cell clones were tracked in the graft, circulation and bone marrow after intestinal transplantation using bulk TCR-beta CDR3 sequencing. A peak of at least 4% donor T cells among recipient peripheral blood mononuclear cells was the definition used for donor T cell macrochimerism. Of the 20 to 30 intestinal transplant recipients enrolled in the cohort, one of whom was a retransplant, a few patients without pretransplant specimens were excluded. Samples from a few later patients were sequenced in-house on an Illumina MiSeq with MiXCR processing rather than by the commercial service. The paper's findings and limits, for the study overall: High GvH to HvG T cell clonal ratios were observed in the allografts of patients with donor T cell macrochimerism. Peak levels of circulating GvH clones were associated with declines in HvG clones early after transplant. The conclusions were limited by the relatively low number and heterogeneity of the intestinal transplant patients. GvH clones turned up in recipient bone marrow, with some appearing earlier in ileal mucosa or blood, a pattern consistent with an intestinal mucosal origin.

Based on the germline V gene, the CDR1 and CDR2 sequences are SGDLS and YYNGEE. The CDR3, from cysteine to phenylalanine, totals 16 residues. Of the read, only the CDR3 DNA is kept; its 48 bases are in frame from base 1. At the junction V is shortened by 0 bases and J by 4 bases, with 16 bases in between. As to this clone: Its recognized antigen is unknown. Base-call qualities are not available, and no considerably larger clone is one nucleotide away.

Blood samples were collected up to 4 times in the first month after transplant and then at least monthly when available. The library was produced with the immunoSEQ multiplex PCR assay. Adaptive Biotechnologies carried out high-throughput TCR-beta CDR3 sequencing of genomic DNA for most patients. As for the original processing: TCR sequencing data for 15 to 20 patients were retrieved from Adaptive's ImmunoSEQ software; a few other patients were processed with MiXCR and VDJtools. CDR3 nucleotide sequences shared between donor and recipient were removed because the origin of such sequences could not be assigned. At least 2-fold expansion over unstimulated cells and a minimum CFSE-low frequency of 0.002% (template counts) or 0.001% (read counts) were required for clones to be classified as alloreactive. A clone was considered mappable if detected in the sequenced pre-transplant spleen, lymph node, or MLR CFSE-low populations of the donor or recipient. The cumulative frequency of alloreactive clones was calculated as a percentage of all sequences, weighted by copy number. In TCRdb, the immuneACCESS table is reduced to in-frame sequences with V and J assigned. These tables do not hold every clone; where another copy was compared, an unresolved V gene accounts for under half, and the others remain unexplained. V and J calls and clone size are those listed in that table; D and trimming were worked out from the DNA. The sample yields approximately 18,000 clones; 86% were counted once. The ten biggest clones cover around 8.9% of the sample.

The material sequenced was PBMCs, taken just over 230 days after intestinal transplant. Here the chain combines TRBV9 and TRBJ1-2; no D gene call is confident. The clonotype originates from a human patient who received an intestinal transplant, so some T cells may come from the graft donor. The CDR3 region has the sequence CASSVGVGSLGYGYTF. The nucleotide sequence is TGTGCCAGCAGCGTAGGGGTTGGGTCGTTAGGCTATGGCTACACCTTC.